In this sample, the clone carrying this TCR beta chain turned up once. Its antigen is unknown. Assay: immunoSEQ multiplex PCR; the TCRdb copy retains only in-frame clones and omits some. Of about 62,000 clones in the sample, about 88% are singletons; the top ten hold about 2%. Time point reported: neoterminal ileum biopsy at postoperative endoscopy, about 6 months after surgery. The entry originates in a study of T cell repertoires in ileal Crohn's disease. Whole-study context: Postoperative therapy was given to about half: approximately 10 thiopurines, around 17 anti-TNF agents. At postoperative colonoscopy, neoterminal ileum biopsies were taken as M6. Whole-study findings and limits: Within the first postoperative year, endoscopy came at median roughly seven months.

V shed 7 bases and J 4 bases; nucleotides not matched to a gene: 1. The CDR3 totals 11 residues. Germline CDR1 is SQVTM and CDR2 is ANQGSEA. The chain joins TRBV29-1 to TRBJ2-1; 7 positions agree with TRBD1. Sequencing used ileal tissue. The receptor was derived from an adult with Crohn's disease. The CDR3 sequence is CSGDSYNEQFF. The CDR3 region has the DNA TGCAGCGGGGACAGTTACAATGAGCAGTTCTTC.